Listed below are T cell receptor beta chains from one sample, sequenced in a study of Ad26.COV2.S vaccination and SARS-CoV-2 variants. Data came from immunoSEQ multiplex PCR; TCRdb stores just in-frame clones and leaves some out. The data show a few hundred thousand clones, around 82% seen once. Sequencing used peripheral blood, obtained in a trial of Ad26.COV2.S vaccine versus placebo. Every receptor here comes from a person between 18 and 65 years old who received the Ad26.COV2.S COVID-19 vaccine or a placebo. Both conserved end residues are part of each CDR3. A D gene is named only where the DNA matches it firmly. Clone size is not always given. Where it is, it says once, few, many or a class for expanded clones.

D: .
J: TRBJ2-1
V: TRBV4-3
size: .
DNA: TGCGCCAGCAGCCATCCAGGAGACTCCTACAATGAGCAGTTCTTC
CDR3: CASSHPGDSYNEQFF

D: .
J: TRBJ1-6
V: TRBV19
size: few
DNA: TGTGCCAGCAACGCCCGCTCCCATAATTCACCCCTCCACTTT
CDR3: CASNARSHNSPLHF

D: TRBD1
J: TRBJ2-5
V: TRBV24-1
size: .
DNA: TGTGCCACCAGCGGGGACAGGGGGTTCCAGGAGACCCAGTACTTC
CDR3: CATSGDRGFQETQYF

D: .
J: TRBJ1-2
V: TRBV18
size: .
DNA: TGTGCCAGCTCACCGACACACCGAAACTATGGCTACACCTTC
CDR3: CASSPTHRNYGYTF

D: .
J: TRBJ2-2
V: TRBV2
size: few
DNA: TGTGCCAGCAACCAGGGACACCGGAACACCGGGGAGCTGTTTTTT
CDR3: CASNQGHRNTGELFF

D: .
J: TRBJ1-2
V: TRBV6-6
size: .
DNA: TGTGCCAGCAGTCCGCAGGGAATTGGTAACTATGGCTACACCTTC
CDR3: CASSPQGIGNYGYTF

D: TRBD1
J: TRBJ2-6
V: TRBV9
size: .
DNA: TGTGCCAGCAGCGCTAGACAGGGCGGGGCCAACGTCCTGACTTTC
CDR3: CASSARQGGANVLTF

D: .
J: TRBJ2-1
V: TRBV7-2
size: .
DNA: TGTGCCAGCAGCGCCCTCTTAGGGGGGGGGAATGAGCAGTTCTTC
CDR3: CASSALLGGGNEQFF

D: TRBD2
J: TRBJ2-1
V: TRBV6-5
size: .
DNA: TGTGCCAGCCTCTCGGGGGGGCGAGGGGGCAATGAGCAGTTCTTC
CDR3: CASLSGGRGGNEQFF

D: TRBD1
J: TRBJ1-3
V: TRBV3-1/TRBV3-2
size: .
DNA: TGTGCCAGCAGCCCCGAGCACAGGGGCACTGGAAACACCATATATTTT
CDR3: CASSPEHRGTGNTIYF

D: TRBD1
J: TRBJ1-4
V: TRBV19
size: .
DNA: TGTGCCAGTAGTCCTTCGACAGGGTGGTTCGAAAAACTGTTTTTT
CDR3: CASSPSTGWFEKLFF

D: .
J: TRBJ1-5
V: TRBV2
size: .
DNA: TGTGCCAGCGAGAGGGACAGCAATCAGCCCCAGCATTTT
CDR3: CASERDSNQPQHF

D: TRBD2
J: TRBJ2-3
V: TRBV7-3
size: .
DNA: TGTGCCAGCACCCTTAGCGGGAGGGGCACAGATACGCAGTATTTT
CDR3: CASTLSGRGTDTQYF

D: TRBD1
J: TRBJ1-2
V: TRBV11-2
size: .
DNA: TGTGCCAGCAGCCCTAGGAGTCGGGGACAGGGGCGTACCGCCCTTGGCTACACCTTC
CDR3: CASSPRSRGQGRTALGYTF

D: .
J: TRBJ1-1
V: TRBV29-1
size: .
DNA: TGCAGCGTTGAAGACACAGTGCCGTCGAACACTGAAGCTTTCTTT
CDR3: CSVEDTVPSNTEAFF

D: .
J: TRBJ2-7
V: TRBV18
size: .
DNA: TGTGCCAGCTCACCACCAGGGCGAAGCGGCGAGCAGTACTTC
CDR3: CASSPPGRSGEQYF

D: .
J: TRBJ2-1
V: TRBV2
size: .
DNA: TGTGCCAGCCACGCGGGCGGGTCCTACAATGAGCAGTTCTTC
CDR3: CASHAGGSYNEQFF

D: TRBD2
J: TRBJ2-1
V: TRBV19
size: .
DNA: TGTGCCAGTAGCTCCGTAGCGGGGGGCGGGAATGAGCAGTTCTTC
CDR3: CASSSVAGGGNEQFF

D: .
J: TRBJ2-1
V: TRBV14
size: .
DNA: TGTGCCAGCAGCCAAGGTCCCCTTTCCTACAATGAGCAGTTCTTC
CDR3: CASSQGPLSYNEQFF

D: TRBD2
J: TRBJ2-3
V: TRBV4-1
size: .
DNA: TGCGCCAGCAGCCAAGGGTGGCGGGGGTCGGATACGCAGTATTTT
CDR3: CASSQGWRGSDTQYF

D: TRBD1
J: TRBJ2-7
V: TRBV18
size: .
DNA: TGTGCCAGCTCACCGCCCGGGACAGGCTTCTACGAGCAGTACTTC
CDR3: CASSPPGTGFYEQYF

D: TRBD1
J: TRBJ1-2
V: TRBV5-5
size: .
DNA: TGTGCCAGCAGCTCAGGGGGAGGACTAAACTATGGCTACACCTTC
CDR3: CASSSGGGLNYGYTF

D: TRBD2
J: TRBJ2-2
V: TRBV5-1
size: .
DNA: TGCGCCAGCATCGGGAGCGGGGCCGGGGAGCTGTTTTTT
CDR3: CASIGSGAGELFF

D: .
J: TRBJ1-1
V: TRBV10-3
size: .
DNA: TGTGCCATCAGTGGGCTGAACACTGAAGCTTTCTTT
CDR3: CAISGLNTEAFF

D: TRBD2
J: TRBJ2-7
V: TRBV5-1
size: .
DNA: TGCGCCAGCAGCTTGTTTCCGGGAGGAACCTACGAGCAGTACTTC
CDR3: CASSLFPGGTYEQYF

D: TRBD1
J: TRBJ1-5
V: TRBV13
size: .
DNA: TGTGCCAGCAGCGAACCGCGGGGAGGGACAGGGCCGACCGGCAATCAGCCCCAGCATTTT
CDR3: CASSEPRGGTGPTGNQPQHF

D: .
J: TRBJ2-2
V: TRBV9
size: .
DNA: TGTGCCAGCAGCGTAGGTCGAGGGGCCACCGGGGAGCTGTTTTTT
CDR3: CASSVGRGATGELFF

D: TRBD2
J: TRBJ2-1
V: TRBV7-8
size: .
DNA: TGTGCCAGCTCCCCCCGCGGGGGGGTGGGCAATGAGCAGTTCTTC
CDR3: CASSPRGGVGNEQFF

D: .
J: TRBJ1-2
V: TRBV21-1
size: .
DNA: TGTGCCAGCGGGGGCCAAGCCCTCCACTATGGCTACACCTTC
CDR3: CASGGQALHYGYTF

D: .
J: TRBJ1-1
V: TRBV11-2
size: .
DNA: TGTGCCAGCAGCTTCAGGCAGGGAAAAACTGAAGCTTTCTTT
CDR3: CASSFRQGKTEAFF

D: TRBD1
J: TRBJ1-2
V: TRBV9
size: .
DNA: TGTGCCAGCAGCGTAGCTCCAGGGGGCTATGGCTACACCTTC
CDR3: CASSVAPGGYGYTF

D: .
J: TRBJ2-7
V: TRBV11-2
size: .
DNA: TGTGCCAGCAGCTTAGATAGAGGTCCCCGGGCTTTC
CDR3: CASSLDRGPRAF